Below are 11 T cell receptor beta chains sequenced from a single sample in a study of blood T cells in healthy people across ages. Alongside a J-beta primer mix, a sample-barcoded 5' primer served in a second PCR lasting roughly 7 to 11 cycles. TCRdb reprocessed the 5' RACE reads with MiXCR, giving one entry per CDR3 protein. The table has approximately 680,000 distinct CDR3 sequences, about 30% seen once. The sequenced sample consisted of blood. Source of these receptors: a woman of 80 years or more in good health.

This clonotype was found many times. This sequence joins TRBV6-5 and TRBJ2-5; D possibly corresponds to TRBD2 (6 bases). Germline CDR1 reads MNHEY; CDR2 reads SVGAGI. The V gene lost 2 bases and the J gene lost 7 bases, with 20 bases spanning the gap. This CDR3 spans 16 amino acids. The DNA for the CDR3 is TGTGCCAGCAGTTACGTTGGAGGGGCCAGAGTGGGGACCCAGTACTTC. It specifies CASSYVGGARVGTQYF.

The chain uses TRBV7-9 and TRBJ1-1; no reliable D call. This CDR3 spans 15 amino acids. V dropped 5 bases and J dropped 1 base, with 14 bases sitting between them. Germline V gene lookup returns CDR1 SEHNR and CDR2 FQNEAQ (reference sequence). CDR3 region: CASSARHFTNTEAFF. The CDR3 DNA is TGTGCCAGCAGCGCACGACATTTTACGAACACTGAAGCTTTCTTT.

The V and J genes are TRBV5-1 and TRBJ2-1; 10 bases are a match to TRBD2. The germline V gene has CDR1 SGHRS and CDR2 YFSETQ. The CDR3 covers 15 residues. The ends lost 0 bases at V and 9 bases at J; junction bases unmatched: 6. In nucleotides, the CDR3 is TGCGCCAGCAGCTTGGCGGTTAGCGGGGGGTCTGAGCAGTTCTTC. It codes for CASSLAVSGGSEQFF. Full variable domain (missing parts from reference TRBV5-1 and TRBJ2-1): KAGVTQTPRYLIKTRGQQVTLSCSPISGHRSVSWYQQTPGQGLQFLFEYFSETQRNKGNFPGRFSGRQFSNSRSEMNVSTLELGDSALYLCASSLAVSGGSEQFFGPGTRLTVL.

In the case of this clonotype: A much larger clone sits a single nucleotide away, making a read error possible. The gene calls are TRBV3-1 and TRBJ2-7; weak D call: TRBD2 (6 bases). This CDR3 is 14 amino acids long. Trimming took off 8 bases at V and 4 bases at J, with 18 bases between the two ends. Germline assignment: CDR1 LGHDT and CDR2 YNNKEL (reference sequence). CDR3 nucleotides: TGTGCCAGCTGCCGACGGGGGAACGGGTACGAGCAGTACTTC. Translation: CASCRRGNGYEQYF.

The V gene is TRBV7-2, the J gene TRBJ2-5; no definite D call. V lost 5 bases and J 7 bases, leaving 17 bases between the germline ends. Germline values: CDR1 SGHTA, CDR2 FQGNSA. CDR3 length: 14 amino acids. Here the CDR3 DNA reads TGTGCCAGCAGCCTAGGGCAGCCGTCAGGGACCCAGTACTTC. Translation gives CASSLGQPSGTQYF.

This clonotype has just a few counts. This chain uses TRBV19 with TRBJ1-2, with D uncertain. The CDR3 contains 14 residues. Trimming took 5 bases from V and 2 from J, leaving 12 bases between them. CDR1 is LNHDA and CDR2 is SQIVND in the germline V gene (reference sequence). CDR3 sequence reads: CASSAAYSNYGYTF. The CDR3 DNA reads as TGTGCCAGTAGTGCCGCATATTCCAACTATGGCTACACCTTC.

This clonotype was counted between two and nine times. The rearrangement joins TRBV10-3 to TRBJ1-5, with D possibly being TRBD1 (6 bases). This CDR3 spans 16 amino acids. V lost 1 base to trimming and J lost 2 bases, with 12 bases between them. Germline CDR1 is ENHRY and CDR2 is SYGVKD. The CDR3 reads CAISELGGVGNQPQHF. In DNA form, the CDR3 reads TGTGCCATCAGTGAGTTAGGGGGGGTGGGCAATCAGCCCCAGCATTTT.

The sample holds many counts of this clonotype. The genes are TRBV9 and TRBJ2-3, with 7 bases matching TRBD2. Germline CDR1 is SGDLS and CDR2 is YYNGEE. V lost 3 bases, J lost 0 bases, and 4 bases stayed unmatched. This CDR3 is built from 15 residues. CDR3 region: CASSDNGGSTDTQYF. Written as DNA, the CDR3 is TGTGCCAGCAGCGACAACGGGGGGAGCACAGATACGCAGTATTTT.

The CDR3 region is CASSVGGGGDNEQFF. The DNA of the CDR3 is TGTGCCAGCAGTGTGGGGGGAGGCGGGGACAATGAGCAGTTCTTC. The rearrangement joins TRBV7-2 to TRBJ2-1; possibly TRBD2 for D (6 bases). Germline loops: CDR1 SGHTA, CDR2 FQGNSA. The CDR3 covers 15 residues. Trimming removed 6 bases at V and 5 bases at J, with 17 bases between.

This clonotype was recorded a few times. This may stem from a read error, because a much larger clone lies one nucleotide away. The V call is TRBV6-5, the J call TRBJ2-5, with D possibly being TRBD1 (6 bases). This CDR3 is 13 amino acids long. Trimming stripped 2 bases from V and 9 bases from J, with 13 bases between. The germline CDR1 and CDR2 sequences are MNHEY and SVGAGI. The chain's CDR3 is CASSYPGTPAQYF. CDR3 DNA sequence: TGTGCCAGCAGTTACCCAGGGACACCGGCCCAGTACTTC.

This clonotype was observed at least ten times. The chain uses TRBV11-2 and TRBJ2-2; 9 bases match TRBD1. Germline assignment: CDR1 SGHAT and CDR2 FQNNGV. The CDR3 sequence is 15 residues long. J was trimmed by 5 bases and V by 3 bases; bases with no gene match: 4. The DNA for the CDR3 is TGTGCCAGCAGCTTGGGGACAGGGCGGACCGGGGAGCTGTTTTTT. This codes for CASSLGTGRTGELFF.